The 21 T cell receptor beta chains presented below share a single source sample, sequenced in a study of blood T cell repertoires in COVID-19. The assay was immunoSEQ multiplex PCR, and TCRdb's table has in-frame clones only and misses some. The repertoire holds 160,000 or so clones, roughly four fifths seen once, with 11% in the top ten. Input material: peripheral blood. The receptors were gathered from a human donor in a cohort sampled during active COVID-19.

There are a few counts of this clone. The rearrangement links TRBV28 to TRBJ2-1; 11 bases are shared with TRBD2. V dropped 7 bases and J dropped 7; count of bases not matched to a gene: 12. In germline, CDR1 is MDHEN, CDR2 SYDVKM. The CDR3 length is 16 residues. CDR3 coding DNA: TGTGCCAGCACCAAATTTGTAGCGGGGGGGACAAATGAGCAGTTCTTC. Protein product: CASTKFVAGGTNEQFF.

This clone came up a few times. V is TRBV7-9 and J is TRBJ2-7; TRBD2 is a possible D gene (5 bases). Trimming took 5 bases from V and 5 from J, leaving 10 bases between them. This CDR3 is built from 12 residues. CDR1 SEHNR and CDR2 FQNEAQ come from the germline V gene (reference sequence). The CDR3 loop is CASSVRGDEQYF. Here the CDR3 DNA reads TGTGCCAGCAGCGTCCGGGGAGACGAGCAGTACTTC.

The J gene is TRBJ1-4, the V gene TRBV7-2; D not resolved. CDR3 length: 15 residues. Trimming removed 5 bases from V and 0 bases from J, with 10 bases in between. Germline assignment: CDR1 SGHTA and CDR2 FQGNSA. In DNA form, the CDR3 reads TGTGCCAGCAGCCCAACCGCGGCAACTAATGAAAAACTGTTTTTT. This encodes CASSPTAATNEKLFF.

The chain combines TRBV24-1 with TRBJ2-5, with no clear D. This CDR3 region has 15 residues. Germline lookup yields CDR1 KGHDR and CDR2 SFDVKD. V lost 5 bases, J lost 0 bases, and 12 bases lay in between. In nucleotides, the CDR3 is TGTGCCACCAGTGGGTCCGGAGTGTACCAAGAGACCCAGTACTTC. This encodes CATSGSGVYQETQYF.

V and J are TRBV10-3 and TRBJ1-4, with D possibly TRBD1 on 5 matching bases. V lost 8 bases and J 7 bases, leaving 23 bases between the germline ends. The CDR3 contains 16 residues. Germline V gene lookup returns CDR1 ENHRY and CDR2 SYGVKD. CDR3 loop: CAIRNPDGGIGEKLFF. In DNA, the CDR3 is TGTGCCATCCGGAACCCGGACGGGGGGATCGGTGAAAAACTGTTTTTT.

CDR3 residues: CASNPGQLGAEAFF. The CDR3 coding sequence is TGTGCCAGCAATCCGGGACAGTTGGGCGCTGAAGCTTTCTTT. V is TRBV6-5 and J is TRBJ1-1; 7 positions match TRBD1. The V gene end was trimmed by 7 bases and the J gene end by 6 bases; junction bases not matched to a gene: 11. In germline, CDR1 is MNHEY, CDR2 SVGAGI. This CDR3 region has 14 residues.

The V and J genes are TRBV7-3 and TRBJ2-3; 9 bases match TRBD1. The CDR3 has 18 amino acids. V lost 1 base and J lost 1; bases outside the gene matches: 9. CDR1 and CDR2 from the germline V gene are SGHTA and FQGTGA. The CDR3 DNA reads TGTGCCAGCAGCTTAATGCCCCCGGGACAGGGACGCACAGATACGCAGTATTTT. Residues: CASSLMPPGQGRTDTQYF.

V and J are TRBV27 and TRBJ2-7; 16 positions match TRBD2. V gave up 2 bases and J gave up 0 bases; unmatched junction bases: 7. Germline CDR1 and CDR2: MNHEY and SMNVEV (reference sequence). This CDR3 region has 19 residues. CDR3 DNA: TGTGCCAGCAGTTTACGCGGGACTAGCGGGAGGGGGGGCTCCTACGAGCAGTACTTC. Translated: CASSLRGTSGRGGSYEQYF.

This chain uses TRBV7-2 with TRBJ2-7; 9 nucleotides line up with TRBD2. The CDR3 runs 15 residues. Germline assignment: CDR1 SGHTA and CDR2 FQGNSA. The V segment lost 3 bases and the J segment 7 bases; nucleotides outside the gene matches: 10. The CDR3 DNA follows: TGTGCCAGCAGCTTGGATGCGGGAGGGACGGGGGAGCAGTACTTC. Amino acids: CASSLDAGGTGEQYF.

The chain couples TRBV7-2 to TRBJ1-1; D may be TRBD1 (6 bases). The CDR3 is made up of 14 amino acids. Trimming took 10 bases from V and 8 from J, leaving 23 bases between them. Looked up from germline, CDR1 is SGHTA and CDR2 is FQGNSA. The chain's CDR3 is CATALGGVGPEAFF. The CDR3 DNA sequence: TGTGCCACCGCCTTAGGGGGAGTGGGGCCGGAAGCTTTCTTT.

The chain uses TRBV2 and TRBJ2-1; 12 bases fit TRBD2. The germline gives CDR1 SNHLY, CDR2 FYNNEI. J was trimmed by 5 bases and V by 7 bases; bases with no gene match: 6. This CDR3 has 15 amino acids. CDR3 coding DNA: TGTGCCAGCACGAAGACTAGCGGGGGACACAATGAGCAGTTCTTC. It specifies CASTKTSGGHNEQFF.

V is TRBV10-3 and J is TRBJ2-1, with 7 bases identical to TRBD2. The CDR3 loop spans 15 amino acids. Germline V gene lookup returns CDR1 ENHRY and CDR2 SYGVKD. With 10 bases clipped from V and 4 bases from J, the junction kept 13 bases outside the gene matches. The CDR3 nucleotides are TGTGCCAGCCAGCTAGCGGAGGCCCCATACAATGAGCAGTTCTTC. It yields the protein CASQLAEAPYNEQFF.

The V and J genes are TRBV5-1 and TRBJ2-5, with 9 bases aligning to TRBD2. The V and J ends lost 4 bases and 5 bases, in that order; junction bases with no gene match: 9. CDR1 is SGHRS and CDR2 is YFSETQ in the germline V gene. This CDR3 is 15 amino acids long. In DNA, the CDR3 is TGCGCCAGCAGCAATAGCGGGAGCGGTGTGGAGACCCAGTACTTC. Its protein product is CASSNSGSGVETQYF.

V usage is TRBV19 and J usage is TRBJ2-1, with TRBD2 matching 14 bases. Looked up from germline, CDR1 is LNHDA and CDR2 is SQIVND (reference sequence). CDR3 length: 16 amino acids. Trimming took 8 bases from V and 0 from J; bases not matched to a gene: 3. The CDR3 region has the DNA TGTGCCAGTGGGACTAGCGGGGGAGACTCCTACAATGAGCAGTTCTTC. Translation: CASGTSGGDSYNEQFF.

The chain combines TRBV3-1 (or the pseudogene TRBV3-2) with TRBJ1-6; perhaps TRBD1 as D (6 bases). CDR1 and CDR2 (germline): LGHDT, YNNKEL (reference sequence). This CDR3 contains 14 residues. Trimming removed 7 bases from V and 7 bases from J, with 14 bases in between. The DNA of the CDR3 is TGTGCCAGCAATCAAGGGCAGGGGAATTCACCCCTCCACTTT. Amino acid sequence: CASNQGQGNSPLHF.

This chain uses TRBV7-2 with TRBJ2-1, with TRBD2 as a possible D gene (5 bases). The germline V gene encodes CDR1 SGHTA and CDR2 FQGNSA. V lost 7 bases and J 3 bases, leaving 10 bases between the germline ends. The CDR3 sequence is 13 residues long. CDR3 bases: TGTGCCAGCACCCAGCGGAGCTACAATGAGCAGTTCTTC. This gives the protein CASTQRSYNEQFF.

This clone was counted a single time. V is TRBV10-3 and J is TRBJ2-7; the match to TRBD1 covers 8 bases. The germline V gene encodes CDR1 ENHRY and CDR2 SYGVKD. The CDR3 has 15 amino acids. With V trimmed by 6 bases and J by 2 bases, 9 bases remained unmatched. CDR3 sequence reads: CAIRDPGQATYEQYF. Here the CDR3 DNA reads TGTGCCATCAGGGATCCGGGACAGGCAACCTACGAGCAGTACTTC.

This chain connects TRBV7-8 to TRBJ2-7, with TRBD1 identical over 7 bases. Trimming removed 5 bases from V and 4 bases from J; junction bases left unmatched: 8. The CDR3 loop spans 14 amino acids. CDR1 SGHVS and CDR2 FQNEAQ come from the germline V gene. CDR3 nucleotides: TGTGCCAGCAGCAAGACAGGGAACGCATACGAGCAGTACTTC. Translating it yields CASSKTGNAYEQYF.

This chain uses TRBV27 with TRBJ1-2, with 10 bases identical to TRBD1. The CDR3 is made up of 12 amino acids. The V segment lost 4 bases and the J segment 10 bases; nucleotides outside the gene matches: 3. Looked up from germline, CDR1 is MNHEY and CDR2 is SMNVEV (reference sequence). The CDR3 bases are TGTGCCAGCAGTTCAGGGACAGGGGTCTACACCTTC. The encoded protein is CASSSGTGVYTF.

The V and J genes are TRBV5-1 and TRBJ2-2, with 10 bases identical to TRBD2. J was trimmed by 5 bases and V by 3 bases; bases with no gene match: 10. The CDR3 totals 17 residues. CDR1 SGHRS and CDR2 YFSETQ come from the germline V gene. CDR3 in amino acids: CASSYRLAGDLTGELFF. For the CDR3, the DNA is TGCGCCAGCAGCTACCGGCTAGCGGGGGATCTGACCGGGGAGCTGTTTTTT.

This chain uses TRBV11-2 with TRBJ1-4; no firm D call. The CDR3 runs 16 residues. Germline V gene data show CDR1 as SGHAT and CDR2 as FQNNGV. The germline V and J ends were trimmed by 1 base and 5 bases, with 14 bases remaining between them. CDR3 residues: CASSLGLRISNEKLFF. The CDR3, as DNA: TGTGCCAGCAGCTTAGGGTTGAGGATCTCGAATGAAAAACTGTTTTTT. The whole variable domain, filled in from reference TRBV11-2 and TRBJ1-4, reads EAGVAQSPRYKIIEKRQSVAFWCNPISGHATLYWYQQILGQGPKLLIQFQNNGVVDDSQLPKDRFSAERLKGVDSTLKIQPAKLEDSAVYLCASSLGLRISNEKLFFGSGTQLSVL.